The 21 T cell receptor beta chains below come from one sample, sequenced in a study of control samples from healthy donors and cancer patients (dated by TCRdb to the early 2020s). Libraries came from the immunoSEQ multiplex PCR assay. TCRdb stores this immuneACCESS table with in-frame sequences only. Part of the clones is absent; in the studies checked, under half of the shortfall reflects unresolved V genes, and no reason is known for the rest. Recorded for this sample are 150,000 to 200,000 clones; 80% to 90% of them occurred a single time. The ten largest clones capture around 1.6% of the sample. Material for sequencing was blood. The receptor source for this set is a man between 18 and 29 years old in good health.

Regarding this clone: The sample has other DNA sequences that encode this CDR3 too. The chain couples TRBV28 to TRBJ2-7; D is possibly TRBD2 (5 bases). Germline CDR1 MDHEN, CDR2 SYDVKM. Trimming removed 5 bases at V and 7 bases at J, with 9 bases between. The CDR3 contains 11 residues. The CDR3 here is CASSLREEQYF. The DNA of the CDR3 is TGTGCCAGCAGTCTCCGGGAAGAGCAGTACTTC.

V gene TRBV11-3 combines with J gene TRBJ2-2; D uncertain. Trimming removed 5 bases from V and 8 bases from J, with 18 bases in between. This CDR3 spans 15 amino acids. CDR1 is SGHNT and CDR2 is YENEEA in the germline V gene. The CDR3 here is CASSQGNSVTGELFF. The CDR3 region has the DNA TGTGCCAGCAGCCAAGGCAACAGTGTAACTGGGGAGCTGTTTTTT. Based on the CDR3 plus reference TRBV11-3 and TRBJ2-2, the full variable domain is EAGVVQSPRYKIIEKKQPVAFWCNPISGHNTLYWYLQNLGQGPELLIRYENEEAVDDSQLPKDRFSAERLKGVDSTLKIQPAELGDSAVYLCASSQGNSVTGELFFGEGSRLTVL.

In this sample, this clone turned up once. The rearrangement uses TRBV11-3 and TRBJ2-1, with D perhaps matching TRBD1 (6 bases). Between the trimmed V and J ends, which lost 5 bases and 9 bases, there was a span of 17 bases. CDR1 is SGHNT and CDR2 is YENEEA in the germline V gene. The CDR3 totals 14 residues. CDR3 sequence reads: CASSERSQGGEQFF. CDR3 in DNA: TGTGCCAGCAGCGAACGCTCACAGGGCGGTGAGCAGTTCTTC.

This clone came up once. The rearrangement links TRBV5-1 to TRBJ2-2; D possibly uses TRBD1 or TRBD2 (5 bases each). CDR1 is SGHRS and CDR2 is YFSETQ in the germline V gene. The CDR3 has 16 residues. Trimming pared 4 bases from V and 3 bases from J, leaving 16 bases between. The CDR3 loop is CASSNRDVEYTGELFF. DNA of the CDR3: TGCGCCAGCAGCAATAGGGACGTAGAGTACACCGGGGAGCTGTTTTTT.

V and J are TRBV28 and TRBJ2-1; D not resolved. The germline V gene has CDR1 MDHEN and CDR2 SYDVKM. V lost 5 bases and J 2 bases, leaving 22 bases between the germline ends. The CDR3 covers 18 residues. CDR3 nucleotide sequence: TGTGCCAGCAGTCCCCCCCGTGGAGTAGAGGTTACCTACAATGAGCAGTTCTTC. Encoded protein: CASSPPRGVEVTYNEQFF.

This sequence joins TRBV5-5 and TRBJ2-7, with D possibly matching TRBD2 (6 bases). V shed 5 bases and J shed 11 bases, with 14 bases lying between them. The CDR3 runs 11 residues. The germline gives CDR1 SGHKS, CDR2 YYEKEE (reference sequence). CDR3 in DNA: TGTGCCAGCAGGGCTGTGGGGGAGGAGTACTTC. Translated: CASRAVGEEYF. Full variable domain (outside the CDR3, taken from reference TRBV5-5 and TRBJ2-7): DAGVTQSPTHLIKTRGQQVTLRCSPISGHKSVSWYQQVLGQGPQFIFQYYEKEERGRGNFPDRFSARQFPNYSSELNVNALLLGDSALYLCASRAVGEEYFGPGTRLTVT.

This clone was counted a few times. The chain couples TRBV7-9 to TRBJ2-7, with unresolved D. The CDR3 contains 13 residues. Germline lookup yields CDR1 SEHNR and CDR2 FQNEAQ (reference sequence). V gave up 5 bases and J gave up 3 bases, with 11 bases separating them. CDR3 protein: CASSPGRLYEQYF. For the CDR3, the DNA is TGTGCCAGCAGCCCCGGGCGGCTCTACGAGCAGTACTTC.

The chain recombines TRBV7-8 with TRBJ2-2, with D unresolved. The V and J ends lost 8 bases and 5 bases respectively, with 6 bases between them. CDR1 SGHVS and CDR2 FQNEAQ come from the germline V gene. The CDR3 spans 11 residues. CDR3 sequence: CASERTGELFF. The CDR3 region has the DNA TGTGCCAGCGAACGAACCGGGGAGCTGTTTTTT.

V usage is TRBV5-1 and J usage is TRBJ2-5; D possibly corresponds to TRBD2 (6 bases). Trimming stripped 0 bases from V and 1 base from J, with 13 bases between. Germline V lookup: CDR1 SGHRS, CDR2 YFSETQ. The CDR3 has 16 residues. The DNA of the CDR3 is TGCGCCAGCAGCTTGGCAGTTTTGGGGGGCCAAGAGACCCAGTACTTC. Residues: CASSLAVLGGQETQYF. The variable domain in full, completed from reference TRBV5-1 and TRBJ2-5, reads KAGVTQTPRYLIKTRGQQVTLSCSPISGHRSVSWYQQTPGQGLQFLFEYFSETQRNKGNFPGRFSGRQFSNSRSEMNVSTLELGDSALYLCASSLAVLGGQETQYFGPGTRLLVL.

This chain links TRBV5-1 with TRBJ2-4, with 14 bases matching TRBD2. The CDR3 covers 17 residues. The V gene's germline CDR1 is SGHRS and CDR2 YFSETQ. V trimming: 2 bases; J trimming: 9 bases; junction bases outside the gene matches: 10. The chain's CDR3 is CASSFAGTSGGDSIQYF. CDR3 DNA: TGCGCCAGCAGCTTTGCCGGGACTAGCGGGGGAGACAGCATTCAGTACTTC.

This rearrangement joins TRBV27 to TRBJ2-3; D call uncertain. The CDR3 covers 11 residues. In germline, CDR1 is MNHEY, CDR2 SMNVEV (reference sequence). Between the trimmed V and J ends, which lost 5 bases and 3 bases, there was a span of 3 bases. CDR3 bases: TGTGCCAGCAGTGCTACAGATACGCAGTATTTT. This sequence encodes CASSATDTQYF.

The rearrangement links TRBV5-5 to TRBJ2-2; D remains unclear. This CDR3 comprises 15 residues. The germline V and J ends were trimmed by 0 bases and 4 bases, with 10 bases remaining between them. The germline V gene encodes CDR1 SGHKS and CDR2 YYEKEE (reference sequence). In DNA form, the CDR3 reads TGTGCCAGCAGCTTGGGACACCTGACCACCGGGGAGCTGTTTTTT. Residues: CASSLGHLTTGELFF.

V and J are TRBV6-5 and TRBJ2-2; D uncertain. Trimming stripped 8 bases from V and 0 bases from J, with 13 bases between. The CDR3 contains 15 residues. Germline assignment: CDR1 MNHEY and CDR2 SVGAGI. The CDR3 coding sequence is TGTGCCAGCTCCCTCACAGTTCCGAACACCGGGGAGCTGTTTTTT. Amino acids: CASSLTVPNTGELFF.

The genes are TRBV12-3 or TRBV12-4 and TRBJ2-3, with D possibly being TRBD1 (5 bases). The CDR3 length is 11 residues. The V gene lost 6 bases and the J gene lost 9 bases, with 10 bases spanning the gap. In DNA, the CDR3 is TGTGCCAGCAGGGGGCCCGACACGCAGTATTTT. It is translated as CASRGPDTQYF.

The chain combines TRBV5-4 with TRBJ2-7, with D possibly matching TRBD2 (5 bases). Germline V CDR1 and CDR2: SGHNT, YYREEE (reference sequence). V dropped 0 bases and J dropped 2 bases, with 15 bases sitting between them. CDR3 length: 16 residues. CDR3 bases: TGTGCCAGCAGCTTGGTAGGCCTAGCTGGGACCTACGAGCAGTACTTC. Residues: CASSLVGLAGTYEQYF.

This chain links TRBV5-6 with TRBJ1-2, with unresolved D. V was shortened by 1 base and J by 6 bases, with 7 bases between the two germline ends. The germline V gene encodes CDR1 SGHDT and CDR2 YYEEEE. The CDR3 contains 12 residues. CDR3 region: CASSLNADGYTF. Here the CDR3 DNA reads TGTGCCAGCAGCTTGAACGCGGATGGCTACACCTTC.

This rearrangement joins TRBV6-2 or TRBV6-3 to TRBJ1-1; 9 bases match TRBD1. Germline V CDR1 and CDR2: MNHEY, SVGEGT. This CDR3 region has 16 residues. V gave up 4 bases and J gave up 5 bases; unmatched junction bases: 11. The CDR3: CASSFRDRVVWTEAFF. CDR3 nucleotides: TGTGCCAGCAGTTTCAGGGACAGGGTAGTATGGACTGAAGCTTTCTTT.

The gene calls are TRBV4-2 and TRBJ2-7; tentative D call: TRBD1 (5 bases). The CDR3 contains 14 residues. V shed 1 base and J shed 2 bases, with 9 bases lying between them. The germline CDR1 and CDR2 sequences are LGHNA and YNFKEQ. The CDR3 region has the DNA TGTGCCAGCAGCCAAGCGACAGAACCCTACGAGCAGTACTTC. Translation gives CASSQATEPYEQYF.

The chain recombines TRBV7-2 with TRBJ2-7; D unclear. Between the trimmed V and J ends, which lost 3 bases and 5 bases, there was a span of 5 bases. This CDR3 region has 11 residues. Germline CDR1 SGHTA, CDR2 FQGNSA. The CDR3 DNA follows: TGTGCCAGCAGCTTCTTTAACGAGCAGTACTTC. Protein: CASSFFNEQYF.

This chain links TRBV14 with TRBJ1-4; D is undetermined. The V and J ends lost 0 bases and 7 bases respectively, with 12 bases between them. From germline, CDR1 is SGHDN and CDR2 FVKESK. This CDR3 has 15 residues. The CDR3 coding sequence is TGTGCCAGCAGCCAAGAGACGGGCGTTCTTGAAAAACTGTTTTTT. Its protein product is CASSQETGVLEKLFF.

The chain uses TRBV7-3 and TRBJ2-1; 9 bases match TRBD2. V shed 7 bases and J 9 bases; nucleotides not matched to a gene: 13. This CDR3 region has 15 residues. Germline values: CDR1 SGHTA, CDR2 FQGTGA. As DNA, the CDR3 is TGTGCCAGCACCCTCGGTACGGGAGCGGGAGGTGAGCAGTTCTTC. Translation: CASTLGTGAGGEQFF.